This section outlines one T cell receptor beta chain sequence together with its context. The CDR3 consists of 13 residues. In germline, CDR1 is SGHTA, CDR2 FQGTGA. The V and J ends lost 1 base and 7 bases respectively, with 8 bases between them. This specimen belongs to a study of shared clonotypes between healthy human individuals. In the naive CD8 group, cells lacked CD45RO and were positively selected for CCR7, so terminally differentiated effector memory CD45RA+ cells were left out. The donors, healthy adults who were HIV-negative, had experienced no recent acute infections or vaccinations. The protocol was immunoSEQ multiplex PCR, while the TCRdb copy is restricted to in-frame clones and leaves out a portion. The sample shows 750,000 to 1,000,000 clones, roughly 92% of them seen only once.

The sequencing sample was made of naive CD8+ T cells sorted from blood. This clonotype was sampled from a man younger than 45 in good health. The V gene is TRBV7-3, the J gene TRBJ2-1; D is possibly TRBD1 (6 bases). The DNA for the CDR3 is TGTGCCAGCAGCTTAAGAACAGGGAATGAGCAGTTCTTC. This sequence encodes CASSLRTGNEQFF.